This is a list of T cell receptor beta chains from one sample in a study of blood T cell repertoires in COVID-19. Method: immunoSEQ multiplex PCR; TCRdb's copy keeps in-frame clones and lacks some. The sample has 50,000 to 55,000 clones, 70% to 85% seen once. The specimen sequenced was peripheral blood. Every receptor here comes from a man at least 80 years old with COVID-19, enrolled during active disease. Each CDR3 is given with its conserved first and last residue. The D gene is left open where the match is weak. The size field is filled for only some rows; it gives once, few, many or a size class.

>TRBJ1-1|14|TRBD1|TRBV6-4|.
TGTGCCAGCAGTCACCAGGGGGTGGGCACTGAAGCTTTCTTT
CASSHQGVGTEAFF
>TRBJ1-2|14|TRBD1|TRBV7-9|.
TGTGCCAGCAGCTCCCGACAGGGAGGCTATGGCTACACCTTC
CASSSRQGGYGYTF
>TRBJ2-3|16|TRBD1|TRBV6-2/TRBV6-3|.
TGTGCCAGCAGTTACTTCGGGACAGGGGCTACAGATACGCAGTATTTT
CASSYFGTGATDTQYF
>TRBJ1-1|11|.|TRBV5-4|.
TGTGCCAGCACCCTTAACACTGAAGCTTTCTTT
CASTLNTEAFF
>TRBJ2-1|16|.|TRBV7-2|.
TGTGCCAGCAGCTTAGCGTCAGGGGTCCCTCACAATGAGCAGTTCTTC
CASSLASGVPHNEQFF
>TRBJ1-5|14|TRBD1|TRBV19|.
TGTGCCAGTAGCCAAAGACAGGGGAATCAGCCCCAGCATTTT
CASSQRQGNQPQHF
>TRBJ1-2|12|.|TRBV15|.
TGTGCCACCAGCAGAAACAGGGAAGGCTACACCTTC
CATSRNREGYTF
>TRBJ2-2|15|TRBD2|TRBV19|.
TGTGCCAGTAGTAGAAGCGGGACGAACACCGGGGAGCTGTTTTTT
CASSRSGTNTGELFF
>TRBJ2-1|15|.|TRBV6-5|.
TGTGCCAGCACCCCGCGTGGCAGGCCCGACAATGAGCAGTTCTTC
CASTPRGRPDNEQFF
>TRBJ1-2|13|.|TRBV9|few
TGTGCCAGCAGCGTAGCTTGGGAGGCCGGCTACACCTTC
CASSVAWEAGYTF
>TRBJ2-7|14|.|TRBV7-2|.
TGTGCCAGCAGCCCAAGGACTACCGCCTACGAGCAGTACTTC
CASSPRTTAYEQYF
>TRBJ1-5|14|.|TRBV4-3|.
TGCGCCAGCAGCCAAGAAGCGATCAATCAGCCCCAGCATTTT
CASSQEAINQPQHF
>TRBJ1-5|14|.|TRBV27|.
TGTGCCAGCAGTACAAGCCTCGGAGGTCAGCCCCAGCATTTT
CASSTSLGGQPQHF
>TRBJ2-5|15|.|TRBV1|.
TGCACCAGCAGCCAACAGCGGGGGGATAAGGAGACCCAGTACTTC
CTSSQQRGDKETQYF
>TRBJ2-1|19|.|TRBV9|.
TGTGCCAGCAGCGTAGCAGGCGGGAACTCTTTCGTTAGTGGCAATGAGCAGTTCTTC
CASSVAGGNSFVSGNEQFF
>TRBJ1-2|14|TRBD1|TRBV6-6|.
TGTGCCAGCACCGTACTGGGACAGGGAGAAGGCTACACCTTC
CASTVLGQGEGYTF
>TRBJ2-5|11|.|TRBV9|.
TGTGCCAGCAGCGGTCGGGAGACCCAGTACTTC
CASSGRETQYF
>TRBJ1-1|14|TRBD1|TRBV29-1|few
TGCAGCGGCGCAGGGGGCGCGGGGAACACTGAAGCTTTCTTT
CSGAGGAGNTEAFF
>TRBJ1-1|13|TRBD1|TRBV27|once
TGTGCCAGCAGTCCCAGGACAGGGGCTGAAGCTTTCTTT
CASSPRTGAEAFF
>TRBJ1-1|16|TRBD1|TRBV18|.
TGTGCCAGCTCACGAGGGACAGCCCTTGGAGGCACTGAAGCTTTCTTT
CASSRGTALGGTEAFF
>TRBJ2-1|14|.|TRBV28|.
TGTGCCAGCAGCTCCCTAGGGGGATACAATGAGCAGTTCTTC
CASSSLGGYNEQFF
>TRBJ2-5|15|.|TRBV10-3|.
TGTGCCATCAGTGAGTCGAAAGGACAGCAAGAGACCCAGTACTTC
CAISESKGQQETQYF
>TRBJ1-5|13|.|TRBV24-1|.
TGTGCCACCAGTGATACCCACGGGCAGCCCCAGCATTTT
CATSDTHGQPQHF
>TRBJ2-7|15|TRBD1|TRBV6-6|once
TGTGCCAGCAGTTCCGGGACAGGGAACCTCCACGAGCAGTACTTC
CASSSGTGNLHEQYF
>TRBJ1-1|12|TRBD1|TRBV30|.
TGTGCCTGGAGTCCTACAGGGGCTGAAGCTTTCTTT
CAWSPTGAEAFF
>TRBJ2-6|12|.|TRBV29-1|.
TGCAGCGCCCGCTCTGGGGCCAACGTCCTGACTTTC
CSARSGANVLTF
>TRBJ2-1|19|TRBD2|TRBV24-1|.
TGTGCCACCAGTGATTTAGGGCTAGCGGGGGGGAGCTCCTACAATGAGCAGTTCTTC
CATSDLGLAGGSSYNEQFF
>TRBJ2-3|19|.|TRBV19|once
TGTGCCAGTAGTATAGGCCCGCCCCTAGCGACGATATCATATGCCACGCAGTATTTT
CASSIGPPLATISYATQYF
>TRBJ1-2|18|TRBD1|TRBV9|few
TGTGCCAGCAGCTGGGGACAGGGTAGCCTTGAGCCCAACTATGGCTACACCTTC
CASSWGQGSLEPNYGYTF
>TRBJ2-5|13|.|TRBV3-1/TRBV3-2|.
TGTGCCAGCAGCGCTCGGGGTGAAGAGACCCAGTACTTC
CASSARGEETQYF
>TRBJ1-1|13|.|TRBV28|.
TGTGCCAGCAGTTTATTTCGTTACACTGAAGCTTTCTTT
CASSLFRYTEAFF
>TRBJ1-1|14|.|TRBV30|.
TGTGCCTGGACTGTAACAGGAATGAACACTGAAGCTTTCTTT
CAWTVTGMNTEAFF